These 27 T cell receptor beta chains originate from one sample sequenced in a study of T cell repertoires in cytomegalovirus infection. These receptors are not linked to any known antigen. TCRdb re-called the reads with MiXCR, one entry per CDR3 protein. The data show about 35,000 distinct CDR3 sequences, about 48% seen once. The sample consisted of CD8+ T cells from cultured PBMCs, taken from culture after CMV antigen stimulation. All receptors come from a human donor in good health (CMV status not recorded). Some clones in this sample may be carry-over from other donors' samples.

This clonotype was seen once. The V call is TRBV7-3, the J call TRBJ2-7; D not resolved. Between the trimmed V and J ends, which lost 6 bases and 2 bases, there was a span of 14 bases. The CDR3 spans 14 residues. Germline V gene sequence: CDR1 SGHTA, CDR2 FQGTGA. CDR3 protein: CASRSTPPTYEQYF. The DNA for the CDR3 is TGTGCCAGCAGGTCCACCCCCCCTACCTACGAGCAGTACTTC. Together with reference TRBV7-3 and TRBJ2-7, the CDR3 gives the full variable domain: GAGVSQTPSNKVTEKGKYVELRCDPISGHTALYWYRQSLGQGPEFLIYFQGTGAADDSGLPNDRFFAVRPEGSVSTLKIQRTERGDSAVYLCASRSTPPTYEQYFGPGTRLTVT.

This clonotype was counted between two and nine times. CDR3 sequence reads: CASSISRSQAKNIQYF. CDR3 DNA: TGTGCCAGCAGCATTAGTAGGTCTCAAGCCAAAAACATTCAGTACTTC. The V and J genes are TRBV7-6 and TRBJ2-4, with no clear D. The germline V gene has CDR1 SGHVS and CDR2 FNYEAQ. V was pared by 5 bases and J by 0 bases, with 14 bases between. The CDR3 totals 16 residues.

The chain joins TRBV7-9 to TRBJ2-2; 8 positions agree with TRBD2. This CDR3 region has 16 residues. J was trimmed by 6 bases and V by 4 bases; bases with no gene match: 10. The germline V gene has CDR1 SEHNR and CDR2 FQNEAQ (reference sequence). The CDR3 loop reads CASSSGRGFEAGELFF. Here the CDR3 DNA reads TGTGCCAGCAGCTCCGGGAGGGGATTCGAGGCCGGGGAGCTGTTTTTT.

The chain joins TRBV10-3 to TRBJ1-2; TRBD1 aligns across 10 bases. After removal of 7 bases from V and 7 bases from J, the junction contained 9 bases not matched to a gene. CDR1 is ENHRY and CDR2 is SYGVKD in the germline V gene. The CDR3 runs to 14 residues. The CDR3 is CAINVGTGAFGYTF. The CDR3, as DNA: TGTGCCATCAATGTCGGGACAGGGGCTTTTGGCTACACCTTC.

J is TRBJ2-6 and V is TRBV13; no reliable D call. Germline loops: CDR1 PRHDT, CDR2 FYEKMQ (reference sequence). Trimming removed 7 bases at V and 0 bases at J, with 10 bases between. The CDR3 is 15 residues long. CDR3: CASTETNSGANVLTF. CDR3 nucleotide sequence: TGTGCCAGCACCGAGACCAACTCTGGGGCCAACGTCCTGACTTTC.

The chain's CDR3 is CASSSSTGYEQYF. The CDR3 DNA is TGTGCCAGCAGCTCATCGACAGGCTACGAGCAGTACTTC. This chain connects TRBV7-4 to TRBJ2-7; D is perhaps TRBD1 (6 bases). Germline V gene data show CDR1 as SGHVT and CDR2 as SQSDAQ. V shed 4 bases and J shed 3 bases, with 10 bases lying between them. This CDR3 has 13 amino acids.

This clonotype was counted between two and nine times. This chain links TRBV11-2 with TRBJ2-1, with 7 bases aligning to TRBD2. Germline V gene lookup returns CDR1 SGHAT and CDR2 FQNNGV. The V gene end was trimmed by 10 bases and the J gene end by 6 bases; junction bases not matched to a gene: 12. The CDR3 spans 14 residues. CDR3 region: CATRRGTIANEQFF. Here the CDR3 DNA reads TGTGCCACCCGACGAGGGACTATCGCCAATGAGCAGTTCTTC.

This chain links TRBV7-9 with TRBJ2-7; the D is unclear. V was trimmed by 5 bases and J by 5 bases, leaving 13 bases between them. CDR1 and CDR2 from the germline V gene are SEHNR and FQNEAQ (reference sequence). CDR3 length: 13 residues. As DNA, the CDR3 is TGTGCCAGCAGCCCGGTCGTCCAGGACGAGCAGTACTTC. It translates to CASSPVVQDEQYF.

The CDR3 DNA follows: TGTGCCAGCACCAACACGGGGTCTGGAAATCAGCCCCAGCATTTT. This sequence encodes CASTNTGSGNQPQHF. The chain is built from TRBV7-8 and TRBJ1-5; D unclear. Germline CDR1 is SGHVS and CDR2 is FQNEAQ. Trimming took off 7 bases at V and 4 bases at J, with 17 bases between the two ends. The CDR3 is 15 amino acids.

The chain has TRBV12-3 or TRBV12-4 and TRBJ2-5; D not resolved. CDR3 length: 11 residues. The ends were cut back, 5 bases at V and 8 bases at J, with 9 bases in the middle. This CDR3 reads CASSPLDTQYF. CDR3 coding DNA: TGTGCCAGCAGTCCACTGGACACCCAGTACTTC.

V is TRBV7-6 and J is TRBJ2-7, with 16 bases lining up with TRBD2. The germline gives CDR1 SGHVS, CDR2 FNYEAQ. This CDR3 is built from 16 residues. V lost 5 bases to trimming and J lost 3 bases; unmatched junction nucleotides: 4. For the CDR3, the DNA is TGTGCCAGCAGCCCGGGACTAGCGGGAGGGTTCTACGAGCAGTACTTC. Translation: CASSPGLAGGFYEQYF.

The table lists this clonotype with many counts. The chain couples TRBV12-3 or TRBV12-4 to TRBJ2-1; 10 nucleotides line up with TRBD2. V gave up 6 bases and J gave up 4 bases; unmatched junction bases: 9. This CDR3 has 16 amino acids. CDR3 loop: CASSSGLAARYNEQFF. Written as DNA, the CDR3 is TGTGCCAGCAGCTCCGGACTAGCGGCAAGATACAATGAGCAGTTCTTC.

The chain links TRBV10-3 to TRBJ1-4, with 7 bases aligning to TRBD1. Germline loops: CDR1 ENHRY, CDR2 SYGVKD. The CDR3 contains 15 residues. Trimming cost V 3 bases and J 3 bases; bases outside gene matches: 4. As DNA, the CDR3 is TGTGCCATCAGTGACAACAGGGGTCCTAATGAAAAACTGTTTTTT. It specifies CAISDNRGPNEKLFF.

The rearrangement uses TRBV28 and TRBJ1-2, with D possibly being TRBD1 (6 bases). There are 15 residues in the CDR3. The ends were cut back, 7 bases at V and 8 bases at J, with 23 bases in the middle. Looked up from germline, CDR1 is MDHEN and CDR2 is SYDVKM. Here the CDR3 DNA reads TGTGCCAGCAACCGGGACATCTACCTGAGAGAGGGCTACACCTTC. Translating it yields CASNRDIYLREGYTF.

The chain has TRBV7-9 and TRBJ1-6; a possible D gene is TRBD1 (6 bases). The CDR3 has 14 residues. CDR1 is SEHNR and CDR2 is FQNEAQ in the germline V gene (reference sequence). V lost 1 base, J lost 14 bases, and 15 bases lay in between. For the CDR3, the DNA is TGTGCCAGCAGCTTAGTGGCAGCCCAGGGGACCCTCCACTTT. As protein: CASSLVAAQGTLHF.

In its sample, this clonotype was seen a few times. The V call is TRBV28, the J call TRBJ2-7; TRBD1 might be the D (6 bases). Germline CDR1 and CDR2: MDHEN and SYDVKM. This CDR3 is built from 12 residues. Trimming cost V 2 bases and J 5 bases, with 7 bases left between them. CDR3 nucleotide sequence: TGTGCCAGCAGTTTACCAGGGGACGAGCAGTACTTC. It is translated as CASSLPGDEQYF.

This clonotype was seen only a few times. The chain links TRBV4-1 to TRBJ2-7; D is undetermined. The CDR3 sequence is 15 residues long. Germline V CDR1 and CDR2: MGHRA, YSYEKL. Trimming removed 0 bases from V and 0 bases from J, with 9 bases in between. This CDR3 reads CASSQDKGTSYEQYF. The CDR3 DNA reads TGCGCCAGCAGCCAAGATAAAGGAACCTCCTACGAGCAGTACTTC.

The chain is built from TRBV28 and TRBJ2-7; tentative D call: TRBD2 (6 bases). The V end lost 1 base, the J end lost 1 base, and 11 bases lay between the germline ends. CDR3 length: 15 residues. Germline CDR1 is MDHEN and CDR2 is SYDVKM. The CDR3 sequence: CASSLFVTSSYEQYF. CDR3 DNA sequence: TGTGCCAGCAGTTTATTCGTGACTAGTTCCTACGAGCAGTACTTC.

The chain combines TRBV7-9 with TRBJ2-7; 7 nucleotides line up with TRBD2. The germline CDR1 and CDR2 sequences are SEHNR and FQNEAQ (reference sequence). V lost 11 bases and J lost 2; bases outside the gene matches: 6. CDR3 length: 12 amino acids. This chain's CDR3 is CAAGRATYEQYF. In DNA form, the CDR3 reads TGTGCCGCGGGGAGGGCGACCTACGAGCAGTACTTC.

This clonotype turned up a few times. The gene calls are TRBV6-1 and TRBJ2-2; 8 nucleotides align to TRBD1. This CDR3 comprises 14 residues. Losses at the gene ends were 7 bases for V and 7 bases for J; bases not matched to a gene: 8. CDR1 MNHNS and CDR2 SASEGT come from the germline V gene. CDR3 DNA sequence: TGTGCCAGCAAACCGGGACAGGCGCACGGGGAGCTGTTTTTT. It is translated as CASKPGQAHGELFF.

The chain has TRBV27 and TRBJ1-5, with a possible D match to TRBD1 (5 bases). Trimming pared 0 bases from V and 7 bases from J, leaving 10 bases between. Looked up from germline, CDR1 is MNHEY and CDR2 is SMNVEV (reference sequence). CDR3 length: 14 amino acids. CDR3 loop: CASSLSLGAQPQHF. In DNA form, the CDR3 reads TGTGCCAGCAGTTTATCCCTTGGGGCCCAGCCCCAGCATTTT.

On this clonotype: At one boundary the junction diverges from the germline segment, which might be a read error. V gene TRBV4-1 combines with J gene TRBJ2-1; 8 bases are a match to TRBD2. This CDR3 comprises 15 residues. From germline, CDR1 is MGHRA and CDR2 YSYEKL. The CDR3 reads CASGASGGAYNEQFF. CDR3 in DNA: TGTGCCAGCGGGGCAAGCGGGGGAGCTTACAATGAGCAGTTCTTC.

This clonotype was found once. As DNA, the CDR3 is TGTGCCAGCAGCTTACGCGGTAATGAGCAGTTCTTC. Encoded protein: CASSLRGNEQFF. The chain is built from TRBV7-9 and TRBJ2-1; no clear D gene. The V end lost 2 bases, the J end lost 7 bases, and 6 bases lay between the germline ends. Germline lookup yields CDR1 SEHNR and CDR2 FQNEAQ (reference sequence). This CDR3 comprises 12 residues.

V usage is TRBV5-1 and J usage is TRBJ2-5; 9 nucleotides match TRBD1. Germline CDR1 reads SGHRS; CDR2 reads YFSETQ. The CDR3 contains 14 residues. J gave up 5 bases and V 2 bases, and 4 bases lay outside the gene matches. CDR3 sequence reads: CASSFRDRAETQYF. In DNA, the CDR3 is TGCGCCAGCAGCTTCCGGGACAGGGCTGAGACCCAGTACTTC. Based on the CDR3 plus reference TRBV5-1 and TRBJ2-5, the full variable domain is KAGVTQTPRYLIKTRGQQVTLSCSPISGHRSVSWYQQTPGQGLQFLFEYFSETQRNKGNFPGRFSGRQFSNSRSEMNVSTLELGDSALYLCASSFRDRAETQYFGPGTRLLVL.

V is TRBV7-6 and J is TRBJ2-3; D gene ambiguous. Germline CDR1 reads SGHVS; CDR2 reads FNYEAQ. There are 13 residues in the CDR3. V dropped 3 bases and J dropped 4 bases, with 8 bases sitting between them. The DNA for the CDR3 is TGTGCCAGCAGCTTGGATCTAGCAGATACGCAGTATTTT. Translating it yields CASSLDLADTQYF.

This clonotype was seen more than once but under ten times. The CDR3 nucleotides are TGTGCCAGCAGCTTCCGGGACCGAAGGACGGATACGCAGTATTTT. Its protein is CASSFRDRRTDTQYF. J is TRBJ2-3 and V is TRBV11-2; D is perhaps TRBD1 or TRBD2 (5 bases each). This CDR3 contains 15 residues. Germline V gene data show CDR1 as SGHAT and CDR2 as FQNNGV. V shed 3 bases and J shed 6 bases, with 16 bases lying between them.

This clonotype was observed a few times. The CDR3 DNA reads as TGTGCCAGCAGCTTAAGGTCCGGGACTAGAAGTTACAATGAGCAGTTCTTC. It translates to CASSLRSGTRSYNEQFF. The V gene is TRBV7-3, the J gene TRBJ2-1; the match to TRBD2 covers 8 bases. The CDR3 spans 17 residues. With 1 base clipped from V and 4 bases from J, the junction kept 9 bases outside the gene matches. CDR1 and CDR2 from the germline V gene are SGHTA and FQGTGA. The complete variable domain, with remaining parts taken from reference TRBV7-3 and TRBJ2-1, reads GAGVSQTPSNKVTEKGKYVELRCDPISGHTALYWYRQSLGQGPEFLIYFQGTGAADDSGLPNDRFFAVRPEGSVSTLKIQRTERGDSAVYLCASSLRSGTRSYNEQFFGPGTRLTVL.